This T cell receptor beta chain was identified during a study of cytomegalovirus exposure and HLA in healthy donors. About this clone: As yet, its antigen is unknown.

Primers for the PCR totalled 60 Vbeta and 13 Jbeta. The data were produced by immunoSEQ multiplex PCR, yet TCRdb's version contains in-frame clones alone and is incomplete. The repertoire includes some 140,000 clones, about 80% of them detected once, and roughly 4.2% sits in the top ten. The V end was cut by 1 base, the J end by 1 base, with 10 bases between. CDR3 length: 15 amino acids. The germline V gene has CDR1 SEHNR and CDR2 FQNEAQ (reference sequence). Points from the study as a whole: Roughly even sequencing depth across donors was the assumption behind the presence/absence analyses. In a later analysis, at a false discovery rate of 0.05, roughly 17,000 TCR beta sequences matched HLA alleles. Association of a missense DCLRE1C variant with TCR beta V- and J-gene trimming was reported in a later analysis.

The receptor's source is a middle-aged woman in good health and CMV-seronegative. Sequencing was done on a sample of PBMCs. The chain has TRBV7-9 and TRBJ2-5; possibly TRBD2 for D (5 bases). As DNA, the CDR3 is TGTGCCAGCAGCTTAGGCCCGGCGGGCCAAGAGACCCAGTACTTC. It is translated as CASSLGPAGQETQYF.